The rows below give T cell receptor beta chains drawn from one sample of a study of human T cells and chemical hapten exposure. One entry per CDR3 protein, called by TCRdb with MiXCR from the RACE reads. Seen here are 75,000 to 90,000 distinct CDR3 sequences, about 12% observed once, and the top ten hold under 4%. The source was whole blood, collected in connection with sensitization to the hapten diphenylcyclopropenone (DPC). Receptor source: a woman aged 55-69 years with alopecia areata. Some clones in this sample may be carry-over from other donors' samples. Both conserved end residues are part of each CDR3. The D gene is left open where the match is weak. Only some rows state a clone size, as once, few, many or a class for expanded clones.

TRBV19	TRBJ1-5	-	-	CASSLWGSHQPQHF	TGTGCCAGTAGTCTGTGGGGTTCGCATCAGCCCCAGCATTTT
TRBV10-3	TRBJ2-3	many	TRBD1	CATKTGSGTDTQYF	TGTGCCACGAAGACAGGGTCCGGCACAGATACGCAGTATTTT
TRBV7-9	TRBJ2-1	many	TRBD2	CASSWAGLANEQFF	TGTGCCAGCAGCTGGGCCGGACTAGCGAATGAGCAGTTCTTC
TRBV4-1	TRBJ2-3	many	-	CASSRPLAGPLTDTQYF	TGCGCCAGCAGCCGCCCTCTCGCGGGGCCCCTCACAGATACGCAGTATTTT
TRBV4-2	TRBJ2-1	-	-	CASSQDSVVGRGGNEQFF	TGTGCCAGCAGCCAAGATTCCGTTGTGGGGAGAGGGGGCAATGAGCAGTTCTTC
TRBV7-2	TRBJ1-6	few	-	CASSLIGYNSPLHF	TGTGCCAGCAGCTTAATAGGGTATAATTCACCCCTCCACTTT
TRBV29-1	TRBJ1-2	few	-	CSVGQNRGYTF	TGCAGCGTTGGCCAAAACCGGGGCTACACCTTC
TRBV29-1	TRBJ1-1	many	-	CSVDPGGGVEAFF	TGCAGCGTTGATCCAGGAGGTGGTGTGGAAGCTTTCTTT
TRBV20-1	TRBJ2-1	-	TRBD2	CSADPSGPYYEQFF	TGCAGTGCTGACCCTAGCGGACCCTACTATGAGCAGTTCTTC
TRBV7-3	TRBJ2-3	-	-	CASSWSTTDTQYF	TGTGCCAGCAGCTGGTCGACCACAGATACGCAGTATTTT
TRBV20-1	TRBJ2-2	many	TRBD2	CSAPLSGGARGELFF	TGCAGTGCTCCCCTAAGCGGGGGGGCCCGCGGGGAGCTGTTTTTT
TRBV29-1	TRBJ2-7	few	-	CSARDPYLHEQYF	TGCAGCGCGCGGGATCCTTACCTCCACGAGCAGTACTTC
TRBV5-1	TRBJ2-6	-	-	CASSSGDSGANVLTF	TGCGCCAGCAGCTCAGGGGACTCTGGGGCCAACGTCCTGACTTTC
TRBV2	TRBJ1-1	many	-	CASSDEAETEAFF	TGTGCCAGCAGTGATGAGGCTGAAACTGAAGCTTTCTTT
TRBV29-1	TRBJ2-3	many	-	CSSGGQVDTDTQYF	TGCAGCAGTGGGGGCCAGGTAGACACAGATACGCAGTATTTT
TRBV6-5	TRBJ2-5	many	-	CASSYSGGGGETQYF	TGTGCCAGCAGTTACTCGGGAGGGGGCGGAGAGACCCAGTACTTC
TRBV30	TRBJ1-5	-	-	CAWSVGYNQPQHF	TGTGCCTGGAGTGTTGGATACAATCAGCCCCAGCATTTT
TRBV6-5	TRBJ1-2	few	-	CASRRTEYYGYTF	TGTGCCAGCAGACGGACGGAGTACTATGGCTACACCTTC